This TCR beta chain was profiled in a study of Ad26.COV2.S vaccination and SARS-CoV-2 variants (dated by TCRdb to the early 2020s). Regarding the complete study: Donors in the vaccine arm were drawn from COV1001, a phase I-IIa trial of Ad26.COV2.S in healthy adults that was multicentre, randomized, double-blind and placebo-controlled. A total of some 30 samples were included in the TCR-sequenced set, comprising roughly 20 Ad26.COV2.S vaccine recipients, 5 placebo recipients and 8 SARS-CoV-2 convalescent individuals. TCRbeta repertoire sequencing served as the tool for gauging how specific and how broad the SARS-CoV-2-reactive T cell receptors were following Ad26.COV2.S vaccination. Ad26.COV2.S was given intramuscularly at 5x10^10 or 1x10^11 viral particles, as a single shot or as two shots 56 days apart. Trial participants were randomized into five groups of five, in which low-dose or high-dose Ad26.COV2.S was given once or twice, or placebo was given on both occasions. Blinding of investigators to trial group allocation was maintained during experiments and outcome assessment. The paper as a whole reports these results and caveats: Vaccine and placebo recipients had similar non-spike TCR breadth, a finding consistent with the vaccine containing only spike. After vaccination, substantial breadth of spike-specific CD8+ and CD4+ T cell responses was reported. The authors noted that the TCR breadth and depth analyses may have underestimated total T cell responses. The study was not powered to compare responses between vaccine doses or regimens. Compared with placebo recipients, Ad26.COV2.S recipients showed higher spike-specific TCR breadth (P = 0.0014).

The CDR3 runs 16 residues from the cysteine to the phenylalanine. This entry keeps only the CDR3 DNA: 48 bases, framed from base 1. CDR1 MDHEN and CDR2 SYDVKM were looked up in the germline V gene. V and J are trimmed by 8 bases and 0 bases, and the gene matches miss 3 bases of the junction. The immunoSEQ Assay was used to sequence TCRbeta CDR3 regions. After extraction, genomic DNA underwent amplification by bias-controlled multiplex PCR, followed by high-throughput sequencing. The original pipeline was this. To quantify the absolute abundance of every unique TCRbeta CDR3 region, sequences were collapsed and filtered. T cell fraction was estimated by normalizing TCRbeta template counts to usable DNA, which was measured by amplifying reference genes present in all nucleated cells. Repertoire TCRs were annotated as SARS-CoV-2-specific by exact matching of V gene, CDR3 amino acid sequence and J gene to a known reactive TCR set. The reference SARS-CoV-2 TCR set came from MIRA and was filtered for enrichment in COVID-19-positive ImmuneCODE repertoires, removing public or cross-reactive TCRs. Using the MIRA antigens, annotated TCRs were further analysed by specific ORF or by position within an ORF. Depth was the summed frequency of annotated unique rearrangements, while breadth was defined as annotated unique rearrangements over total unique productive rearrangements. Group comparisons of TCR breadth used two-sided Wilcoxon rank-sum tests. In TCRdb, the immuneACCESS table is reduced to in-frame sequences with V and J assigned. These tables do not hold every clone; where another copy was compared, an unresolved V gene accounts for under half, and the others remain unexplained. The D gene and trimming were derived from the DNA, and the V and J assignments and clone size from that table. The sample has some 460,000 clones on record, nearly 90% of them singletons. Jointly, the top ten make up approximately 1.7% of the sample.

Regarding this clone: Its antigen is unknown. Qualities for individual bases were not recorded, and no much larger clone is one base off.

Explained via the paper, the treatment or condition label denotes: 19 received Ad26.COV2.S at low or high dose, single or two shots; 5 received placebo; per-sample allocation not given. Repertoires of vaccine and placebo recipients were sequenced from samples taken on day 63 after the first injection. In Cohort 1b, around 23 adults aged 18-55 years were enrolled at a single site in Boston, USA, between 29 July and 7 August 2020. As a vaccine, Ad26.COV2.S was a replication-incompetent adenovirus type 26 vector that expressed a prefusion-stabilized SARS-CoV-2 spike protein derived from the original Wuhan strain.

Recombination joined TRBV28 with TRBJ2-2; TRBD2 agrees with 13 junctional bases. This TCR was sampled from a person between 18 and 60 years old who received the Ad26.COV2.S COVID-19 vaccine or a placebo. The input for sequencing was peripheral blood, taken in a trial of Ad26.COV2.S vaccine versus placebo. CDR3 region: CASGTSGTSNTGELFF. DNA sequence: TGTGCCAGCGGGACTAGCGGGACTTCGAACACCGGGGAGCTGTTTTTT.